This TCR beta chain was documented in a study of OX40 agonist ivuxolimab in advanced cancers. Study-level findings and limits: With doses of 0.1 to 3.0 mg/kg, CD4+ and CD8+ blood T cells had undergone clonal expansion by week 6. The study found among the lowest clonal expansion in partial responders at 0.1-3.0 mg/kg.

Sequenced by immunoSEQ multiplex PCR; TCRdb stores in-frame clones only, minus some. The sample has 60,000 to 65,000 clones, roughly four fifths seen once. The CDR3 loop spans 14 amino acids. CDR1 LNHNV and CDR2 YYDKDF come from the germline V gene (reference sequence). V lost 5 bases and J lost 7; bases outside the gene matches: 7. With respect to this clone: The antigen remains unidentified.

Source: CD4+ or CD8+ T cells sorted from blood, taken in a trial of the OX40 agonist ivuxolimab. This TCR was recovered from an adult with an advanced solid tumor such as melanoma, head and neck, liver or kidney cancer. The genes are TRBV15 and TRBJ2-7; 11 nucleotides agree with TRBD1. The chain's CDR3 is CATSEPDRGREQYF. DNA for the CDR3: TGTGCCACCAGCGAACCGGACAGGGGGCGGGAGCAGTACTTC.